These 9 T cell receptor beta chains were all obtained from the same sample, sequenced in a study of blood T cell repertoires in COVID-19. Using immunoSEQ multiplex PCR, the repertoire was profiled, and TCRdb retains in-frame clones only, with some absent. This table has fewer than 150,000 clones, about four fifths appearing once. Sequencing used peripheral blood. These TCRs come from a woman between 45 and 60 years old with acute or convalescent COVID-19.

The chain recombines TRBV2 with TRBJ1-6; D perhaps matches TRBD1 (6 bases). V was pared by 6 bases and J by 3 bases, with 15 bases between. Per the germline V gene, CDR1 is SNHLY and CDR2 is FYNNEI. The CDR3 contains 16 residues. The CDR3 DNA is TGTGCCAGCAGGACCCAACAGGGTCACTATAATTCACCCCTCCACTTT. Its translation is CASRTQQGHYNSPLHF.

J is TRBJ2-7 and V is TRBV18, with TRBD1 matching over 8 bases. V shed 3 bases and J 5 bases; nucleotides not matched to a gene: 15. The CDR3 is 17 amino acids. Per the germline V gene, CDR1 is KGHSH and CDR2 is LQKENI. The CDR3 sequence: CASSPPMAGGARNEQYF. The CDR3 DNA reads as TGTGCCAGCTCACCCCCAATGGCAGGGGGCGCGAGAAACGAGCAGTACTTC.

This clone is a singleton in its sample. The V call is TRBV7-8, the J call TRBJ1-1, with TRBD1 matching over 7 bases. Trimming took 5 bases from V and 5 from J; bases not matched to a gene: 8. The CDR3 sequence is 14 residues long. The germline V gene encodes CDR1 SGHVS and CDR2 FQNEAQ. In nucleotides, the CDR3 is TGTGCCAGCAGCCCGCGACAGGGCTGGACTGAAGCTTTCTTT. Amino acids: CASSPRQGWTEAFF.

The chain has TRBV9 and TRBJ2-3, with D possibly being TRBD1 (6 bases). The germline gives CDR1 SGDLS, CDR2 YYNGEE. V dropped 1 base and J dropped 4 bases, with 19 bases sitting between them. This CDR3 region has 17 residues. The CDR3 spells CASSVTGGNEESDTQYF. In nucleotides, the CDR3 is TGTGCCAGCAGCGTAACTGGGGGCAATGAGGAGTCAGATACGCAGTATTTT.

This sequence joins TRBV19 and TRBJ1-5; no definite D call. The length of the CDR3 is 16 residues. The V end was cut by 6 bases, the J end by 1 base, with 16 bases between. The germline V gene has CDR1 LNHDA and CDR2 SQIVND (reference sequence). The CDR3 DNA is TGTGCCAGTAGCCTTAACGCGGGGAGAAGCAATCAGCCCCAGCATTTT. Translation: CASSLNAGRSNQPQHF.

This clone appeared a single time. CDR3 loop: CASSQAVSLAGGPHEQYF. CDR3 nucleotide sequence: TGTGCCAGCAGCCAAGCGGTCTCCCTAGCGGGGGGGCCGCACGAGCAGTACTTC. The chain links TRBV4-2 to TRBJ2-7; 12 nucleotides agree with TRBD2. J was trimmed by 5 bases and V by 1 base; bases with no gene match: 12. Germline loops: CDR1 LGHNA, CDR2 YNFKEQ. This CDR3 spans 18 amino acids.

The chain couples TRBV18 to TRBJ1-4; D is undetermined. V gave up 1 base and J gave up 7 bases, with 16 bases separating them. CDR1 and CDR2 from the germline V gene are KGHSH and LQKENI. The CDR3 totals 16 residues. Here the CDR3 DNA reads TGTGCCAGCTCACCACTAAGAGTAGCCGGAGGTGAAAAACTGTTTTTT. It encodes CASSPLRVAGGEKLFF.

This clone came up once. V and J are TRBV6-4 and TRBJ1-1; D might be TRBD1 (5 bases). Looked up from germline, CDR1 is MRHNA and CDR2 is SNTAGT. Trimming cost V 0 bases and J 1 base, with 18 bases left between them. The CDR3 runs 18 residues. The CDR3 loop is CASSDSGRGQTWNTEAFF. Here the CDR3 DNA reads TGTGCCAGCAGTGACTCAGGGAGGGGCCAAACGTGGAACACTGAAGCTTTCTTT.

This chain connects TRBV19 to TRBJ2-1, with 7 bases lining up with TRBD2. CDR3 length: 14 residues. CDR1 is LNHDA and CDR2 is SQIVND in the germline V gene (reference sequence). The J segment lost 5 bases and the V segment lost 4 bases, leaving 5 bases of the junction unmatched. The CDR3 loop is CASSTTSADNEQFF. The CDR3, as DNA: TGTGCCAGTAGTACCACTAGCGCCGACAATGAGCAGTTCTTC.